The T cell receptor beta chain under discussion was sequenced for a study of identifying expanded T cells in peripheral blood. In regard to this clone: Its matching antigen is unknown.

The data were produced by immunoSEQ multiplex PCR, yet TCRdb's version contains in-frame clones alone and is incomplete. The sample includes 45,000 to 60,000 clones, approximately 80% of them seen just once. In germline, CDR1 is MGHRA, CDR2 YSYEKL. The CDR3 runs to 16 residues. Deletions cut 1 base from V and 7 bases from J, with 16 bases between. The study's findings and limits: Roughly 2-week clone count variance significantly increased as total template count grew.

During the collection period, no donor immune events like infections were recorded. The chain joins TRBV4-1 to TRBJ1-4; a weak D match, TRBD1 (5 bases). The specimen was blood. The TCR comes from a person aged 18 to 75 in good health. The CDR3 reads CASSQAGAGSAEKLFF. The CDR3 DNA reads TGCGCCAGCAGCCAAGCCGGGGCAGGGTCGGCTGAAAAACTGTTTTTT.